The present T cell receptor (beta chain) was sequenced within a study of cytomegalovirus exposure and HLA in healthy donors. Study findings and constraints: Sequences of the TCR beta chain were said to predict the HLA-A and HLA-B alleles of most subjects accurately.

The germline gives CDR1 SGHRS, CDR2 YFSETQ. V shed 5 bases and J shed 2 bases, with 11 bases lying between them. CDR3 size: 13 residues. This clone was seen more than once but under ten times. Its target is unknown. PCR employed 60 Vbeta and 13 Jbeta primers. Sequenced by immunoSEQ multiplex PCR; TCRdb stores in-frame clones only, minus some. The sample holds over 150,000 clones, around 83% seen once. Sequences were obtained from PBMCs. The TCR was taken from a girl aged 2-15 years in good health and CMV-seropositive. The chain uses TRBV5-1 and TRBJ2-7; possible D gene TRBD1, 6 bases. The CDR3 region is CASRSWTAYEQYF. As DNA, the CDR3 is TGCGCCAGCAGGAGCTGGACAGCCTACGAGCAGTACTTC.